The 9 T cell receptor beta chains listed next were all sequenced from one sample in a study of T cell repertoires in cytomegalovirus infection (dated by TCRdb to 2018 to 2020). Reads for this sample came from an Illumina HiSeq 1500. The public reads were quality trimmed at Q25 with fastp and then assembled into clones with MiXCR by TCRdb, keeping productive beta chains. For every CDR3 protein sequence, its rows merge into one entry that carries the most common genes and DNA. Counted in this sample were approximately 170,000 distinct CDR3 sequences; approximately 14% of them appeared once. The top ten clonotypes cover 20% to 30% of the sample. The specimen sequenced was PBMCs. The receptor source for this set is a human donor in good health (CMV status not recorded). Some clones in this sample may be carry-over from other donors' samples.

V and J are TRBV14 and TRBJ2-1; D remains ambiguous. V was cut by 4 bases and J by 7 bases, with 20 bases left in between. Germline V gene lookup returns CDR1 SGHDN and CDR2 FVKESK. There are 16 residues in the CDR3. The CDR3 sequence: CASSPKRWRGYNEQFF. The CDR3 region has the DNA TGTGCCAGCAGCCCAAAAAGGTGGCGTGGGTATAATGAGCAGTTCTTC.

Comment on this clonotype: A clone one base away is much larger, so this may be a read error. CDR3 DNA: TGTGCCAGCAGCACGGGACAGGTGAACACTGAAGCTTTCTTT. It codes for CASSTGQVNTEAFF. This chain joins TRBV7-9 and TRBJ1-1; TRBD1 agrees at 8 bases. Germline assignment: CDR1 SEHNR and CDR2 FQNEAQ (reference sequence). This CDR3 has 14 residues. V lost 5 bases to trimming and J lost 0 bases; unmatched junction nucleotides: 2.

This clonotype was observed many times. The genes are TRBV7-3 and TRBJ2-2; maybe TRBD2 (6 bases). There are 13 residues in the CDR3. Trimming took off 6 bases at V and 3 bases at J, with 8 bases between the two ends. Germline V gene data show CDR1 as SGHTA and CDR2 as FQGTGA. The CDR3 here is CASSPGDTGELFF. CDR3 bases: TGTGCCAGCAGTCCGGGGGACACCGGGGAGCTGTTTTTT.

The V gene is TRBV28, the J gene TRBJ2-4; TRBD1 matches at 11 bases. The junction had 10 bases not matched to a gene; V was cut back by 6 bases and J by 9 bases. The length of the CDR3 is 15 residues. CDR1 and CDR2 from the germline V gene are MDHEN and SYDVKM. CDR3 bases: TGTGCCAGCAGCCCTCCCGGGACAGGGGGAGGCATTCAGTACTTC. Residues: CASSPPGTGGGIQYF.

This clonotype was seen many times. J is TRBJ2-5 and V is TRBV7-6; TRBD1 might be the D (8 bases). The germline V gene encodes CDR1 SGHVS and CDR2 FNYEAQ. This CDR3 spans 14 amino acids. The V end was cut by 5 bases, the J end by 5 bases, with 15 bases between. The CDR3 sequence: CASSPGQGGETQYF. CDR3 nucleotide sequence: TGTGCCAGCAGCCCCGGACAGGGAGGGGAGACCCAGTACTTC.

The CDR3 sequence: CASSLGVGRSYNEQFF. CDR3 coding DNA: TGTGCCAGCAGCTTAGGTGTGGGCCGCTCCTACAATGAGCAGTTCTTC. J is TRBJ2-1 and V is TRBV11-2; D is unresolved. The length of the CDR3 is 16 residues. The V end was cut by 1 base, the J end by 0 bases, with 10 bases between. CDR1 and CDR2 (germline): SGHAT, FQNNGV.

The chain employs TRBV7-9 and TRBJ2-1; 8 nucleotides match TRBD2. V lost 3 bases to trimming and J lost 4 bases; unmatched junction nucleotides: 5. CDR1 and CDR2 from the germline V gene are SEHNR and FQNEAQ (reference sequence). The CDR3 runs to 15 residues. CDR3: CASSFLSGRYNEQFF. In DNA, the CDR3 is TGTGCCAGCAGCTTTTTGAGCGGGAGATACAATGAGCAGTTCTTC.

This chain links TRBV29-1 with TRBJ2-5, with D hard to call. CDR3 length equals 13 residues. Germline V lookup: CDR1 SQVTM, CDR2 ANQGSEA. The ends were cut back, 3 bases at V and 4 bases at J, with 12 bases in the middle. In DNA, the CDR3 is TGCAGCGTTGATATAGACTCTAGAGAGACCCAGTACTTC. Translation: CSVDIDSRETQYF.

This sequence joins TRBV2 and TRBJ2-6, with D unclear. Germline CDR1 is SNHLY and CDR2 is FYNNEI. V was clipped by 8 bases and J by 19 bases, with 33 bases between them. This CDR3 has 16 residues. The CDR3 spells CASLSDRIGQRPDLTF. Here the CDR3 DNA reads TGTGCCAGCCTCTCTGATCGTATCGGCCAACGTCCTGACTTAACTTTC.